One T cell receptor beta chain is described in this entry. Its antigen is not known. The record originates from a study of shared clonotypes between healthy human individuals. Findings of the study overall: Only blood was sampled; tissue repertoires likely differ. Sequencing depth was expected to influence donor clonotype sharing.

Cells designated naive CD8 were CD45RO-negative and were positively selected for CCR7, with terminally differentiated effector memory CD45RA+ cells excluded. The sorted-subset replicate PCRs were given about 210 ng DNA, which is 30,000 or so T cell genomes. The table came from immunoSEQ multiplex PCR; TCRdb's copy has only in-frame clones and leaves some out. Of millions of clones in the sample, around 93% are singletons; the top ten hold 1.5% to 2%. The CDR3 sequence is 14 residues long. V shed 4 bases, J shed 4 bases, and the junction held 4 bases outside the gene matches. Germline assignment: CDR1 MNHEY and CDR2 SMNVEV (reference sequence).

The receptor's source is a man younger than 35 in good health. Some clones in this sample may be carry-over from other donors' samples. The sample consisted of naive CD8+ T cells from PBMCs. The chain combines TRBV27 with TRBJ1-3, with 7 bases identical to TRBD1. The CDR3 DNA reads TGTGCCAGCAGTTCCCCAGGGGGGGGAAACACCATATATTTT. This encodes CASSSPGGGNTIYF.